Described below is a single T cell receptor (beta chain) sequence and its context. Original data processing: Amplification of reference gene primers provided the estimated nucleated cell counts. Assay used: immunoSEQ multiplex PCR; TCRdb lists only in-frame clones, some missing. V and J calls and clone size come straight from that table; D and trimming were deduced from the DNA. The sample lists 60,000 to 80,000 clones, 88% occurring once. This specimen belongs to a study of blood T cell repertoires in COVID-19. Overall study context: Acute and convalescent COVID-19 specimens originated in the United States, Italy and Spain. T cells, B-cell-depleted T cells, or PBMCs provided the cDNA or gDNA that served as material.

The germline V gene has CDR1 MDHEN and CDR2 SYDVKM. Trimming cost V 6 bases and J 8 bases, with 19 bases left between them. There are 14 residues in the CDR3. The specimen sequenced was peripheral blood. The rearrangement joins TRBV28 to TRBJ1-2, with D maybe TRBD1 (6 bases). The TCR sequence derives from a human donor in a cohort sampled during active COVID-19. DNA of the CDR3: TGTGCCAGCAGCCTCGAGGGCGGGGGCCGGGGCTACACCTTC. Its translation: CASSLEGGGRGYTF.